The 4 T cell receptor beta chains below come from one sample, sequenced in a study of graft-versus-host responses after intestinal transplantation. TCRdb keeps only in-frame clones here, not all; method: immunoSEQ multiplex PCR. Of about 100,000 clones in the sample, less than 90% are singletons; the top ten hold around 1%. These receptors are not linked to any known antigen. The sample was unstimulated CD4+ T cells sorted from spleen or lymph node cells, taken before transplant. The receptors were gathered from a human donor who was the organ donor for an intestinal transplant.

This chain's CDR3 is CSARGASKRYF. Written as DNA, the CDR3 is TGCAGTGCTAGGGGGGCTAGTAAACGGTATTTT. This rearrangement joins TRBV20-1 to TRBJ2-3; tentatively, D is TRBD1 (6 bases). The germline gives CDR1 DFQATT, CDR2 SNEGSKA (reference sequence). V gave up 3 bases and J gave up 14 bases, with 15 bases separating them. This CDR3 has 11 residues.

The chain links TRBV27 to TRBJ1-3, with a weak D call TRBD1 (6 bases). Germline CDR1 MNHEY, CDR2 SMNVEV (reference sequence). Trimming stripped 5 bases from V and 8 bases from J, with 22 bases between. The CDR3 contains 16 residues. The CDR3 spells CASSRHPGTKLDTIYF. The DNA for the CDR3 is TGTGCCAGCAGTCGTCACCCGGGGACAAAGCTGGACACCATATATTTT.

The V and J genes are TRBV18 and TRBJ2-3; 8 bases line up with TRBD1. Germline V CDR1 and CDR2: KGHSH, LQKENI. The CDR3 is 15 amino acids. V shed 3 bases and J 0 bases; nucleotides not matched to a gene: 2. The CDR3 protein is CASSPRQGSTDTQYF. The CDR3 DNA follows: TGTGCCAGCTCACCGCGACAGGGGAGCACAGATACGCAGTATTTT. The full variable domain, in which reference TRBV18 and TRBJ2-3 provide the parts outside the CDR3, is NAGVMQNPRHLVRRRGQEARLRCSPMKGHSHVYWYRQLPEEGLKFMVYLQKENIIDESGMPKERFSAEFPKEGPSILRIQQVVRGDSAAYFCASSPRQGSTDTQYFGPGTRLTVL.

The chain carries TRBV6-4 and TRBJ2-3, with D perhaps TRBD2 (7 bases). There are 14 residues in the CDR3. Trimming stripped 2 bases from V and 2 bases from J, with 8 bases between. Germline V gene data show CDR1 as MRHNA and CDR2 as SNTAGT. The CDR3 spells CASSDGGATDTQYF. CDR3 DNA: TGTGCCAGCAGTGACGGGGGGGCCACAGATACGCAGTATTTT.